This is a list of T cell receptor beta chains from one sample in a study of blood T cell repertoires in COVID-19. This table comes from immunoSEQ multiplex PCR, and its TCRdb copy is limited to in-frame clones, with some not included. Seen here are around 180,000 clones, nearly 85% observed once, and the top ten hold more than 4.5%. Specimen: peripheral blood. Every receptor here comes from a woman in her thirties with acute or convalescent COVID-19. The conserved cysteine and the conserved F or W are not part of the CDR3 here. The order of the fields is D gene, V gene, CDR3 protein. The D gene is left open where the match is weak.

D: NA; V: TRBV20-1; CDR3: SASFGGYRTGELF
D: NA; V: TRBV11-3; CDR3: ASSPTRQGRQY
D: NA; V: TRBV30; CDR3: AWSRDTLYGYT
D: NA; V: TRBV29-1; CDR3: SVREGSNYGYT
D: NA; V: TRBV6-6; CDR3: ASLGGSSYNSPLH
D: NA; V: TRBV20-1; CDR3: SASDGIYSNQPQH
D: TRBD1; V: TRBV6-1; CDR3: ASSGSEGQGDQPQH
D: NA; V: TRBV30; CDR3: AWSPTGLSGANVLT
D: NA; V: TRBV2; CDR3: ASSGAGWVTDTQY
D: NA; V: TRBV15; CDR3: ATSRVRGAQPQH
D: NA; V: TRBV7-2; CDR3: ASRNPGRGSQETQY
D: NA; V: TRBV3-1/TRBV3-2; CDR3: ASSQGAAYGYT
D: NA; V: TRBV7-2; CDR3: ASSLVFQDEQF
D: NA; V: TRBV6-5; CDR3: ASSLVPGSTEAF
D: NA; V: TRBV9; CDR3: ASSGSIRETQY
D: NA; V: TRBV5-4; CDR3: ASSLAGATEAF
D: NA; V: TRBV7-8; CDR3: ASSLYRVPPGYGYT
D: TRBD2; V: TRBV5-4; CDR3: ASSRIAGQETQY
D: NA; V: TRBV6-5; CDR3: ASKAGATYNSPLH
D: NA; V: TRBV7-6; CDR3: ASSLVGGDYGYT
D: TRBD1; V: TRBV28; CDR3: ASLGTGGFYGYT
D: NA; V: TRBV30; CDR3: AWKAQYDTEAF
D: TRBD1; V: TRBV9; CDR3: ASSVDRGYYNEQF
D: TRBD2; V: TRBV28; CDR3: ATYSGASYEQY
D: TRBD2; V: TRBV6-1; CDR3: ASSEERDPYEQY
D: NA; V: TRBV10-1; CDR3: ASSDFPPGVSGYT
D: TRBD1; V: TRBV29-1; CDR3: SVEGRRDRGGYEQY
D: NA; V: TRBV27; CDR3: ASSLSPARSTEAF
D: TRBD1; V: TRBV6-1; CDR3: ASSGQGLWESREKLF
D: TRBD2; V: TRBV3-1/TRBV3-2; CDR3: ASSLRGTSGSGEQF
D: TRBD2; V: TRBV27; CDR3: ASSLRRSRLGLAGGTYEQY
D: NA; V: TRBV4-2; CDR3: ASSQEQGSNQPQH
D: TRBD2; V: TRBV7-9; CDR3: ASSLASGDYEQY
D: TRBD1; V: TRBV27; CDR3: ASSLHFDRANQPQH
D: NA; V: TRBV6-2/TRBV6-3; CDR3: ASSYFGGRTSYNSPLH
D: NA; V: TRBV4-3; CDR3: ASSPLPGPQPQH
D: NA; V: TRBV3-1/TRBV3-2; CDR3: ATSRDFDDGYT